Each of the 18 T cell receptor beta chains below was sequenced from the same sample in a study of blood T cells in healthy people across ages. Combining a sample-barcoded 5' primer with a J-beta primer mix, a second PCR ran for 7 to 11 cycles. A single record per CDR3 protein comes from TCRdb applying MiXCR to the 5' RACE reads. The sample contains more than 900,000 distinct CDR3 sequences, almost 30% of which appear only once. A further study also used this sample, focusing on T cells of mothers and their children.

Sequenced input: blood. The receptor source for this set is a woman aged 40-49 years in good health.

The chain employs TRBV3-1 and TRBJ1-2; D is ambiguous. CDR3 length: 16 residues. Deletions cut 0 bases from V and 8 bases from J, with 19 bases between. Per the germline V gene, CDR1 is LGHDT and CDR2 is YNNKEL (reference sequence). CDR3 nucleotides: TGTGCCAGCAGCCAAGATGGTCGTACTTCATCGCTAGGCTACACCTTC. Amino acid sequence: CASSQDGRTSSLGYTF.

This clonotype was counted only a few times. This CDR3 reads CASSADNSGVVSYNEQFF. The CDR3 DNA follows: TGTGCCAGCAGCGCAGATAATAGCGGGGTTGTATCCTACAATGAGCAGTTCTTC. The chain recombines TRBV9 with TRBJ2-1; 8 nucleotides agree with TRBD2. This CDR3 has 18 residues. In germline, CDR1 is SGDLS, CDR2 YYNGEE. V shed 3 bases and J 1 base; nucleotides not matched to a gene: 12.

About this clonotype: Possible read error: a much larger clone is one base away. The chain links TRBV29-1 to TRBJ2-1; D gene ambiguous. The CDR3 is 15 amino acids. The V gene's germline CDR1 is SQVTM and CDR2 ANQGSEA. As DNA, the CDR3 is TGCAGCGTTGAAGTATCGGGCTCAACGTCGGATGAGCGGTTCTTC. Its translation is CSVEVSGSTSDERFF.

On this clonotype: A read error may explain this, as a much larger clone is one base away. The chain has TRBV4-3 and TRBJ2-1; 7 nucleotides line up with TRBD1. Germline V gene sequence: CDR1 LGHNA, CDR2 YSLEER. The CDR3 length is 17 residues. After removal of 1 base from V and 8 bases from J, the junction contained 14 bases not matched to a gene. CDR3 residues: CASSQGARTGYGDEQFF. The CDR3, as DNA: TGCGCCAGCAGCCAAGGGGCCAGGACAGGATATGGGGATGAGCAGTTCTTC.

This clonotype was seen many times. Written as DNA, the CDR3 is TGTGCCAGCAGTGAGGGACAGGCTGGGGCCAACGTCCTGACTTTC. Translation gives CASSEGQAGANVLTF. The chain carries TRBV6-1 and TRBJ2-6, with 8 bases identical to TRBD1. The length of the CDR3 is 15 residues. The V gene's germline CDR1 is MNHNS and CDR2 SASEGT. V shed 3 bases, J shed 2 bases, and the junction held 0 bases outside the gene matches.

This clonotype appeared many times. V gene TRBV12-3 or TRBV12-4 combines with J gene TRBJ2-7; tentatively, D is TRBD2 (6 bases). The CDR3 runs to 16 residues. Trimming shortened V by 4 bases and J by 2 bases, and 18 bases separated the two germline ends. CDR3 nucleotide sequence: TGTGCCAGCAGTTCGGGGGTGGGGGGTGTTACCTACGAGCAGTACTTC. Residues: CASSSGVGGVTYEQYF.

The chain has TRBV28 and TRBJ2-1, with D perhaps TRBD2 (6 bases). This CDR3 region has 17 residues. Germline V gene sequence: CDR1 MDHEN, CDR2 SYDVKM. V was trimmed by 7 bases and J by 0 bases, leaving 19 bases between them. CDR3 coding DNA: TGTGCCAGCACCTCCGCCGGGACTCTCAGCTCCTACAATGAGCAGTTCTTC. This codes for CASTSAGTLSSYNEQFF. The full variable domain, its missing parts supplied by reference TRBV28 and TRBJ2-1, is DVKVTQSSRYLVKRTGEKVFLECVQDMDHENMFWYRQDPGLGLRLIYFSYDVKMKEKGDIPEGYSVSREKKERFSLILESASTNQTSMYLCASTSAGTLSSYNEQFFGPGTRLTVL.

This clonotype was detected only a few times. The V and J genes are TRBV4-1 and TRBJ1-6; the D is unclear. Trimming took 2 bases from V and 0 from J, leaving 8 bases between them. Germline loops: CDR1 MGHRA, CDR2 YSYEKL. CDR3 length equals 16 residues. The CDR3 spells CASSQNRGSYNSPLHF. CDR3 in DNA: TGCGCCAGCAGCCAAAACCGGGGCTCCTATAATTCACCCCTCCACTTT.

Note on this clonotype: At one end the junction does not follow the germline gene, possibly because of a read error. The chain uses TRBV3-1 and TRBJ1-1, with D unclear. The CDR3 contains 14 residues. Germline lookup yields CDR1 LGHDT and CDR2 YNNKEL (reference sequence). This CDR3 is CASSQEGYDTGAFF. The CDR3 DNA reads TGTGCCAGCAGCCAAGAGGGGTATGACACTGGAGCTTTCTTT. Combining the CDR3 with reference TRBV3-1 and TRBJ1-1 gives the whole variable domain DTAVSQTPKYLVTQMGNDKSIKCEQNLGHDTMYWYKQDSKKFLKIMFSYNNKELIINETVPNRFSPKSPDKAHLNLHINSLELGDSAVYFCASSQEGYDTGAFFGQGTRLTVV.

The sample holds many counts of this clonotype. The chain has TRBV7-9 and TRBJ2-1; D may match TRBD1 or TRBD2 (5 bases each). The CDR3 sequence is 13 residues long. The germline V gene has CDR1 SEHNR and CDR2 FQNEAQ (reference sequence). V was trimmed by 2 bases and J by 8 bases, leaving 10 bases between them. CDR3 sequence reads: CASSLSGADEQFF. For the CDR3, the DNA is TGTGCCAGCAGCTTATCCGGGGCCGATGAGCAGTTCTTC.

The CDR3 nucleotides are TGTGCCAGCAGCTTAGTCGAGTTTTGGGAGACAAATCAGCCCCAGCATTTT. Protein: CASSLVEFWETNQPQHF. This sequence joins TRBV7-2 and TRBJ1-5, with D hard to call. The V end lost 1 base, the J end lost 4 bases, and 17 bases lay between the germline ends. The V gene's germline CDR1 is SGHTA and CDR2 FQGNSA. This CDR3 has 17 amino acids. The full variable domain, completed using reference TRBV7-2 and TRBJ1-5, is GAGVSQSPSNKVTEKGKDVELRCDPISGHTALYWYRQSLGQGLEFLIYFQGNSAPDKSGLPSDRFSAERTGGSVSTLTIQRTQQEDSAVYLCASSLVEFWETNQPQHFGDGTRLSIL.

This clonotype was found a few times. This chain uses TRBV7-3 with TRBJ1-1; 8 bases fit TRBD1. Germline V CDR1 and CDR2: SGHTA, FQGTGA. The CDR3 is 15 amino acids. The junction had 5 bases not matched to a gene; V was cut back by 4 bases and J by 1 base. CDR3 loop: CASSSPGTGNTEAFF. CDR3 coding DNA: TGTGCCAGCAGCTCGCCCGGGACAGGGAACACTGAAGCTTTCTTT.

This clonotype came up many times. The rearrangement uses TRBV12-3 or TRBV12-4 and TRBJ2-7; possibly TRBD2 for D (5 bases). V dropped 5 bases and J dropped 4 bases, with 12 bases sitting between them. The CDR3 is 13 amino acids. CDR3 coding DNA: TGTGCCAGCAGTCCGGGATCCTTTTACGAGCAGTACTTC. Translating gives CASSPGSFYEQYF.

The rearrangement links TRBV14 to TRBJ2-2; 8 bases are shared with TRBD1. CDR1 is SGHDN and CDR2 is FVKESK in the germline V gene. The V gene end was trimmed by 3 bases and the J gene end by 4 bases; junction bases not matched to a gene: 7. This CDR3 has 16 amino acids. The CDR3 loop is CASSHPRGLGTGELFF. DNA for the CDR3: TGTGCCAGCAGCCATCCCAGGGGGCTTGGCACCGGGGAGCTGTTTTTT.

This clonotype occurred a few times. The chain has TRBV4-1 and TRBJ1-2; the D is unclear. Trimming stripped 3 bases from V and 2 bases from J, with 10 bases between. This CDR3 region has 14 residues. The germline CDR1 and CDR2 sequences are MGHRA and YSYEKL. The CDR3 is CASSHLDGNYGYTF. The CDR3 DNA is TGCGCCAGCAGCCACCTCGACGGGAACTATGGCTACACCTTC.

This clonotype was counted a few times. Germline is not matched at one junction end, which may reflect a read error. The genes are TRBV6-6 and TRBJ1-2; 8 bases line up with TRBD1. This CDR3 comprises 13 residues. Germline-derived CDR1 and CDR2 are MNHNY and SVGAGI (reference sequence). The CDR3 here is CTSSMTGAYGYTF. The CDR3 region has the DNA TGTACCAGCTCAATGACAGGGGCTTATGGCTACACCTTC.

This clonotype was found many times. This rearrangement joins TRBV20-1 to TRBJ2-6; D unclear. The germline gives CDR1 DFQATT, CDR2 SNEGSKA (reference sequence). V was shortened by 7 bases and J by 2 bases, with 9 bases between the two germline ends. This CDR3 has 13 amino acids. The CDR3 DNA follows: TGCAGTGTATCCCAGCCTGGGGCCAACGTCCTGACTTTC. Translation: CSVSQPGANVLTF.

This clonotype was observed a handful of times. CDR3 DNA sequence: TGCGCCAGCAGCCAACCGGAGTTGAGGCGGGAGCAGTTCTTC. Translated, it gives CASSQPELRREQFF. This rearrangement joins TRBV4-1 to TRBJ2-1; D is unresolved. This CDR3 comprises 14 residues. V dropped 2 bases and J dropped 10 bases, with 15 bases sitting between them. Germline V gives CDR1 MGHRA, CDR2 YSYEKL.